Listed here is a single T cell receptor beta chain. Its antigen is unknown. TCRdb re-called the reads through MiXCR, storing one row per CDR3 protein. The sample carries 150,000 to 200,000 distinct CDR3 sequences, approximately 28% recorded once. These data belong to a study of T cell repertoires in cytomegalovirus infection. Study information: CMV infection and matching HLA type were both indicated by public TCR beta signatures.

This CDR3 comprises 10 residues. V dropped 11 bases and J dropped 4 bases, with 6 bases sitting between them. CDR1 and CDR2 (germline): SGHNT, YENEEA. Study-level results: CMV-specific TCR beta clonotypes restricted by HLA-C dominated the ex vivo response. Cumulative public TCR beta family frequency identified CMV carriers with the relevant HLA.

This chain uses TRBV11-3 with TRBJ1-5; D not resolved. The sample taken for sequencing was PBMCs. The TCR originated in a human donor in good health (CMV status not recorded). Some clones in this sample may be carry-over from other donors' samples. This CDR3 reads CAGPNQPQHF. The DNA for the CDR3 is TGTGCCGGCCCGAATCAGCCCCAGCATTTT. Full variable domain (outside the CDR3, taken from reference TRBV11-3 and TRBJ1-5): EAGVVQSPRYKIIEKKQPVAFWCNPISGHNTLYWYLQNLGQGPELLIRYENEEAVDDSQLPKDRFSAERLKGVDSTLKIQPAELGDSAVYLCAGPNQPQHFGDGTRLSIL.